This T cell receptor (beta chain) was retrieved from a study of OX40 agonist ivuxolimab in advanced cancers. Across the whole study: Of mixed ages from 23 to 79 and averaging roughly 64 years, the group was almost 85% male. Study-level results: At 0.1 to 3.0 mg/kg, CD4+ and CD8+ blood T cells expanded clonally by week 6. Still undetermined is the antigen specificity of the expanded peripheral T cells.

The investigators sampled blood at baseline, at cycle 4 day 1, and at cycle 7 day 1. Profiling relied on immunoSEQ multiplex PCR, and the TCRdb table lists in-frame clones only, not all of them. Of some 49,000 clones in the sample, less than 90% are singletons; the top ten hold over 50%. Germline lookup yields CDR1 LNHDA and CDR2 SQIVND (reference sequence). Germline trimming cut 4 bases from V and 7 bases from J; bases unmatched to any gene: 5. This CDR3 comprises 15 residues. Concerning this clone: Antigen specificity is unknown.

This chain connects TRBV19 to TRBJ2-2; 11 positions agree with TRBD1. The sequence was collected from an adult with an advanced solid tumor such as melanoma, head and neck, liver or kidney cancer. The sample consisted of CD4+ or CD8+ T cells sorted from blood, taken in a trial of the OX40 agonist ivuxolimab. CDR3 DNA: TGTGCCAGTAGTACTGGACAGGGGGCAATCGGGGAGCTGTTTTTT. This encodes CASSTGQGAIGELFF.